The 3 T cell receptor beta chains below were found in one sample sequenced in a study of regulatory T cells in long-lasting Graves disease. Indicated time point: newly diagnosed GD, antithyroid drugs for less than 3 months. Construction of the TCR library relied on RNA isolated from PBMCs. Arm-PCR of CDR3 regions with iRepertoire HTBI primers generated TCR beta libraries. TCRdb processed the multiplex PCR reads anew with MiXCR; each CDR3 protein has one entry. The profile shows 400,000 to 500,000 distinct CDR3 sequences, around 17% of them singletons. In addition, the sample was reused for a study of T cells in Graves' hyperthyroidism and ophthalmopathy.

The source material was peripheral blood mononuclear cells (PBMCs), sampled at new diagnosis, from a patient treated with antithyroid drugs. Source of these receptors: a woman aged 18-30 years with Graves disease.

This clonotype was detected ten times or more. The chain is built from TRBV7-2 and TRBJ2-3; 8 bases align to TRBD1. V lost 1 base, J lost 6 bases, and 9 bases stayed unmatched. CDR3 length equals 16 residues. Germline values: CDR1 SGHTA, CDR2 FQGNSA. This CDR3 is CASSLVVAGGADTQYF. CDR3 DNA sequence: TGTGCCAGCAGCTTAGTTGTCGCAGGGGGCGCGGATACGCAGTATTTT.

In its sample, this clonotype was seen many times. This sequence joins TRBV28 and TRBJ2-7, with D possibly matching TRBD2 (5 bases). The V gene lost 5 bases and the J gene lost 0 bases, with 14 bases spanning the gap. The CDR3 has 15 residues. The germline gives CDR1 MDHEN, CDR2 SYDVKM. The CDR3 reads CASSPTTGSSYEQYF. In nucleotides, the CDR3 is TGTGCCAGCAGTCCCACGACGGGAAGCTCCTACGAGCAGTACTTC.

This clonotype appeared a few times. The gene calls are TRBV5-1 and TRBJ2-5, with D perhaps TRBD2 (5 bases). Trimming pared 4 bases from V and 5 bases from J, leaving 12 bases between. The CDR3 has 13 residues. The germline V gene encodes CDR1 SGHRS and CDR2 YFSETQ. The CDR3 coding sequence is TGCGCCAGCAGCCCGGGAACGAGGGAGACCCAGTACTTC. Translation gives CASSPGTRETQYF.